This TCR beta chain was documented in a study of cytotoxic CD8 clonotypes in ibrutinib-treated CLL. At the level of the study: Samples averaged roughly 280,000 productive templates and 80,000 to 100,000 productive rearrangements. General study findings and limits: A difference in sampling times existed between sustained-remission and progressing patients.

As for this clone: Its matching antigen is unknown.

Sequenced by immunoSEQ multiplex PCR; TCRdb stores in-frame clones only, minus some. The sample consists of about 200,000 clones, over 60% of them appearing once. Germline V lookup: CDR1 KGHSH, CDR2 LQKENI. The ends were cut back, 2 bases at V and 7 bases at J, with 8 bases in the middle. The CDR3 is made up of 13 amino acids. V gene TRBV18 combines with J gene TRBJ2-2; no definite D call. This TCR came from a human donor with chronic lymphocytic leukemia. Sequencing was performed on PBMCs, taken after 24 months of ibrutinib treatment. CDR3 protein: CASSPFGGGELFF. The CDR3 nucleotides are TGTGCCAGCTCACCATTTGGTGGCGGGGAGCTGTTTTTT.